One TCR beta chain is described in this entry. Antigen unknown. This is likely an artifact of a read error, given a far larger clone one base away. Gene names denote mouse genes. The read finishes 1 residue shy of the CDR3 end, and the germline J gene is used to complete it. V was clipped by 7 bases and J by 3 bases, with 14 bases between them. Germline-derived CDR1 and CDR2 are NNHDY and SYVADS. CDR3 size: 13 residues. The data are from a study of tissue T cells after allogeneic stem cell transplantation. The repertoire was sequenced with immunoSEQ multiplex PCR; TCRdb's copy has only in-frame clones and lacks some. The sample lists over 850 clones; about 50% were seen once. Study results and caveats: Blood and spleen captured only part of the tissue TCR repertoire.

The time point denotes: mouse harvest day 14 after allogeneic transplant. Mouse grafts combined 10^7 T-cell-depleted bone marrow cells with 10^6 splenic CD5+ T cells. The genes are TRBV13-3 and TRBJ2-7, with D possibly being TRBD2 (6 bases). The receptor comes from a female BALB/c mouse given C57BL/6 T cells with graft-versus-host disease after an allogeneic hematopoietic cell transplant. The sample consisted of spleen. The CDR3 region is CASGGTSHYEQYF. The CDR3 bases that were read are TGTGCCAGCGGTGGGACTTCCCACTATGAACAGTAC.